One and the same sample provided the 2 T cell receptor beta chains below, sequenced in a study of regulatory T cells in long-lasting Graves disease. The authors built TCR beta libraries using iRepertoire HTBI primers and Arm-PCR of CDR3 regions. TCRdb reanalysed the multiplex PCR reads using MiXCR and keeps one entry per CDR3 protein. Here the sample spans about 470,000 distinct CDR3 sequences, around 21% being singletons. Documented time point: persistent/refractory GD, antithyroid drugs over 5 years with positive TRAb. PBMC-derived RNA was used for the TCR library. Sequencing was performed on peripheral blood mononuclear cells (PBMCs), taken when the disease was refractory, from a patient treated with antithyroid drugs. These receptor sequences come from a female donor with Graves disease.

This clonotype has just a few counts. The V call is TRBV24-1, the J call TRBJ2-5; 7 bases align to TRBD2. With V trimmed by 3 bases and J by 6 bases, 9 bases remained unmatched. From germline, CDR1 is KGHDR and CDR2 SFDVKD. This CDR3 region has 15 residues. The CDR3 reads CATSDRGEGRKTQYF. CDR3 DNA sequence: TGTGCCACCAGTGATCGCGGGGAGGGCCGAAAGACCCAGTACTTC.

This clonotype was recorded at least ten times. V usage is TRBV30 and J usage is TRBJ2-6, with D unresolved. The CDR3 loop spans 13 amino acids. V lost 2 bases and J 3 bases, leaving 5 bases between the germline ends. CDR1 is GTSNPN and CDR2 is SVGIG in the germline V gene (reference sequence). The CDR3 spells CAWSHGGANVLTF. The CDR3 nucleotides read TGTGCCTGGAGTCATGGTGGGGCCAACGTCCTGACTTTC.